This record looks at one TCR beta chain sequence and its context. The sample comes from a study of blood T cell repertoires in COVID-19. For the study at large: Material from acute and convalescent COVID-19 was sourced from the United States, Italy and Spain. T cells, B-cell-depleted T cells, or PBMCs supplied cDNA or gDNA.

V lost 1 base to trimming and J lost 1 base, with 7 bases between them. This CDR3 contains 14 residues. Germline V gives CDR1 KGHSY, CDR2 FQNENV. Per the original data handling: Estimation of nucleated cell counts relied on the amplification of reference gene primers. The method was immunoSEQ multiplex PCR; TCRdb's version includes in-frame clones alone and lacks a portion of them. V, J and clone size were drawn from that table, and D and trimming were deduced from the DNA. The sample contains 80,000 to 95,000 clones, 85% to 90% of which appear only once. The chain employs TRBV16 and TRBJ1-1, with D hard to call. Sequenced sample: peripheral blood. The sequence derives from a woman at least 80 years old in a cohort sampled during active or convalescent COVID-19. This CDR3 reads CASSQWAGNTEAFF. CDR3 coding DNA: TGTGCCAGCAGCCAATGGGCGGGGAACACTGAAGCTTTCTTT.